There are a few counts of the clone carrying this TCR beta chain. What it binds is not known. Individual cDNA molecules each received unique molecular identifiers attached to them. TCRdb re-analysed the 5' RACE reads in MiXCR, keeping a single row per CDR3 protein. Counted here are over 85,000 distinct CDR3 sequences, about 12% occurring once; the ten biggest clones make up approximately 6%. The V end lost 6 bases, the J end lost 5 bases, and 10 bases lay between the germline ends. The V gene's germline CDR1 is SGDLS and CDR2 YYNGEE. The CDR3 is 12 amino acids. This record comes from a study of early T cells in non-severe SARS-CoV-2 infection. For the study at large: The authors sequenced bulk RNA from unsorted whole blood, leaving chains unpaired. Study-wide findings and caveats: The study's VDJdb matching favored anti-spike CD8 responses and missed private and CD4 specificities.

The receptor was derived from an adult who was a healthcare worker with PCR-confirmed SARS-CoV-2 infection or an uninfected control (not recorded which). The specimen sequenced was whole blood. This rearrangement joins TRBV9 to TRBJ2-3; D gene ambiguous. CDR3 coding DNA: TGTGCCAGCACAAGTCTTGGAGATACGCAGTATTTT. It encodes CASTSLGDTQYF.